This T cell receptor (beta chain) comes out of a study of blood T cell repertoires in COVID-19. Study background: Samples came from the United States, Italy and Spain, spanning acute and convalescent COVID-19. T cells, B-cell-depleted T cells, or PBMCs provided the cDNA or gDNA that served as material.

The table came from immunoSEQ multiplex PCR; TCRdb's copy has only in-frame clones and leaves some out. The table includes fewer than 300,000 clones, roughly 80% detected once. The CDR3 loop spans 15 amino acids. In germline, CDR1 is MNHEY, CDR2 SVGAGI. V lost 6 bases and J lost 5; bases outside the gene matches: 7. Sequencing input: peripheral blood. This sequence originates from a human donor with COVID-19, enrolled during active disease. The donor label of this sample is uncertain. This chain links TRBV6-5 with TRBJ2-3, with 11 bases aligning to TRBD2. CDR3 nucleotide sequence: TGTGCCAGCAGCACCCTAGCGGGAGGTGGAGATACGCAGTATTTT. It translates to CASSTLAGGGDTQYF.